This entry describes one T cell receptor (beta chain). Its specific antigen is unknown. No base qualities exist here, and no much larger clone lies one base off it. The data were taken from a study of T cell changes during pregnancy in multiple sclerosis (dated by TCRdb to the late 2010s). In terms of the full investigation: The study looked at changes in the T cell repertoire across pregnancy in women with multiple sclerosis.

Receptor amplification or capture employed the immunoSEQ multiplex PCR assay. TCRdb limited this immuneACCESS table to in-frame rearrangements with V and J called. A share of clones is missing; checked studies link under half to unresolved V genes, and the rest is unexplained. Counted in this sample were roughly 39,000 clones; 80% to 95% of them appeared once. Clones ranked in the top ten supply roughly an eighth of the sample. Spanning cysteine to phenylalanine, the CDR3 consists of 11 amino acids. Here the CDR3 DNA is all that survives: 33 bases in frame from base 1. CDR1 SNHLY and CDR2 FYNNEI were looked up in the germline V gene. Compared with germline, V lacks 8 bases and J lacks 4 bases; bases without a gene match: 1.

The receptor comes from a female donor with multiple sclerosis, enrolled in a pregnancy study. This chain joins TRBV2 to TRBJ1-2, with 7 bases matching TRBD1. Sample: CD8+ T cells from peripheral blood mononuclear cells, taken after pregnancy. This receptor carries the CDR3 CASGTAYGYTF. The sequence in DNA is TGTGCCAGCGGGACAGCCTATGGCTACACCTTC.